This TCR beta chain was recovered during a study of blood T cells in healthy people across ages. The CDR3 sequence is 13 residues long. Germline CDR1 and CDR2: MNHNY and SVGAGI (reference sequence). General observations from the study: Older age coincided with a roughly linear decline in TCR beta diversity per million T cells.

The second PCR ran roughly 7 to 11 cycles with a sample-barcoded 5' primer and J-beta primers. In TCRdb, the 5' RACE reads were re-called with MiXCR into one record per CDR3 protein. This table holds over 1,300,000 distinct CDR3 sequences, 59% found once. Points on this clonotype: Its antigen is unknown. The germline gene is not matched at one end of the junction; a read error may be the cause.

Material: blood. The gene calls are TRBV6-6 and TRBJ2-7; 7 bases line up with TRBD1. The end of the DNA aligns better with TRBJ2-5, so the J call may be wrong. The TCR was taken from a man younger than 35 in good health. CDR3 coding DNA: TGTGCCGGCAGTGACTACAGGGGAGAGACCCAGTACTTC. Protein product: CAGSDYRGETQYF.